The 20 T cell receptor beta chains given below trace back to one sample, sequenced in a study of identical twins. Each CDR3 protein is one row after TCRdb ran MiXCR on the 5' RACE reads. Of some 500,000 distinct CDR3 sequences listed, around an eighth are singletons. These data are also associated with another study on yellow fever vaccine responses in identical twins.

Source material: CD4+ T cells sorted from blood. The source of these receptors is a woman aged 18-29 years in good health.

This clonotype was seen only a few times. The chain joins TRBV27 to TRBJ2-5; TRBD1 agrees at 8 bases. The CDR3 totals 14 residues. V was pared by 6 bases and J by 5 bases, with 8 bases of the junction left unmatched. Looked up from germline, CDR1 is MNHEY and CDR2 is SMNVEV (reference sequence). DNA of the CDR3: TGTGCCAGCAGGCGACAGGGGAGGTTCGAGACCCAGTACTTC. Translating it yields CASRRQGRFETQYF.

The chain uses TRBV19 and TRBJ2-7; TRBD2 matches at 8 bases. CDR3 size: 14 residues. Germline trimming cut 9 bases from V and 4 bases from J; bases unmatched to any gene: 11. Germline CDR1 is LNHDA and CDR2 is SQIVND (reference sequence). The CDR3 spells CASSASGSLYEQYF. As DNA, the CDR3 is TGTGCCAGCTCTGCCAGCGGGAGTCTTTACGAGCAGTACTTC.

The J gene is TRBJ1-2, the V gene TRBV3-1; a weak D match, TRBD1 (5 bases). The CDR3 is made up of 12 amino acids. V dropped 4 bases and J dropped 8 bases, with 11 bases sitting between them. Looked up from germline, CDR1 is LGHDT and CDR2 is YNNKEL (reference sequence). This CDR3 is CASSLGGVGYTF. The CDR3 DNA is TGTGCCAGCAGCCTGGGGGGTGTGGGCTACACCTTC. The full variable domain, with the rest looked up from reference TRBV3-1 and TRBJ1-2, is DTAVSQTPKYLVTQMGNDKSIKCEQNLGHDTMYWYKQDSKKFLKIMFSYNNKELIINETVPNRFSPKSPDKAHLNLHINSLELGDSAVYFCASSLGGVGYTFGSGTRLTVV.

There are a few counts of this clonotype. The chain is built from TRBV6-5 and TRBJ2-3, with TRBD2 matching 8 bases. The CDR3 spans 15 residues. Unmatched junction bases numbered 5, after V lost 4 bases and J lost 2 bases. Germline CDR1 and CDR2: MNHEY and SVGAGI. CDR3 bases: TGTGCCAGCAGTTCCCAGCGGGGGACCACAGATACGCAGTATTTT. This encodes CASSSQRGTTDTQYF.

The CDR3, as DNA: TGCGCCAGCCGCTCGGGACTAGCGCAGGAGGGCACAGATACGCAGTATTTT. Residues: CASRSGLAQEGTDTQYF. The rearrangement joins TRBV5-1 to TRBJ2-3, with 10 bases lining up with TRBD2. This CDR3 spans 17 amino acids. Germline V lookup: CDR1 SGHRS, CDR2 YFSETQ. Germline trimming cut 7 bases from V and 1 base from J; bases unmatched to any gene: 12.

The chain employs TRBV5-1 and TRBJ2-3; D is possibly TRBD1 (6 bases). V lost 4 bases and J 0 bases, leaving 15 bases between the germline ends. CDR3 size: 16 residues. Germline-derived CDR1 and CDR2 are SGHRS and YFSETQ. The CDR3 DNA sequence: TGCGCCAGCAGCATGTACAGGGACCCTAGCACAGATACGCAGTATTTT. This sequence encodes CASSMYRDPSTDTQYF.

This clonotype was found a few times. This chain connects TRBV20-1 to TRBJ1-6, with 7 bases lining up with TRBD1. V shed 5 bases and J 5 bases; nucleotides not matched to a gene: 6. This CDR3 is built from 14 residues. Germline V lookup: CDR1 DFQATT, CDR2 SNEGSKA (reference sequence). The CDR3 DNA reads TGCAGTGCTGGAGCGGGACAGAATAATTCACCCCTCCACTTT. This gives the protein CSAGAGQNNSPLHF.

The chain couples TRBV20-1 to TRBJ1-6, with a tentative D call TRBD1 (6 bases). The germline CDR1 and CDR2 sequences are DFQATT and SNEGSKA (reference sequence). Trimming pared 2 bases from V and 16 bases from J, leaving 21 bases between. The CDR3 has 14 residues. CDR3 sequence reads: CSARQRTALSQLHF. The DNA of the CDR3 is TGCAGTGCTAGACAGCGGACAGCCCTAAGTCAGCTCCACTTT.

This clonotype was observed a handful of times. CDR3 nucleotide sequence: TGTGCCAGCACCCTTCTGGGGGGACGGAATGAGCAGTTCTTC. Its protein is CASTLLGGRNEQFF. V is TRBV12-3 or TRBV12-4 and J is TRBJ2-1, with a tentative D call TRBD2 (6 bases). This CDR3 has 14 residues. The V gene lost 7 bases and the J gene lost 7 bases, with 17 bases spanning the gap.

A few counts support this clonotype. This chain links TRBV7-8 with TRBJ2-3; 7 positions agree with TRBD2. The CDR3 has 17 amino acids. The J segment lost 0 bases and the V segment lost 3 bases, leaving 9 bases of the junction unmatched. Germline values: CDR1 SGHVS, CDR2 FQNEAQ. CDR3 amino acids: CASSFGRWGPSTDTQYF. The CDR3 nucleotides are TGTGCCAGCAGCTTCGGGAGGTGGGGACCTAGCACAGATACGCAGTATTTT.

Only a few counts were recorded for this clonotype. The V and J genes are TRBV5-1 and TRBJ1-1; maybe TRBD1 (6 bases). The CDR3 loop spans 16 amino acids. V lost 1 base and J 0 bases, leaving 13 bases between the germline ends. Per the germline V gene, CDR1 is SGHRS and CDR2 is YFSETQ. The CDR3 DNA sequence: TGCGCCAGCAGCTTGTCCCGAACAGGGTTGAACACTGAAGCTTTCTTT. Translating it yields CASSLSRTGLNTEAFF.

In nucleotides, the CDR3 is TGCGCCAGCAGCATAAGGGACGGACGCACAGATACGCAGTATTTT. Protein sequence: CASSIRDGRTDTQYF. This chain joins TRBV5-1 and TRBJ2-3; TRBD1 or TRBD2 may be the D gene (5 bases each). CDR3 size: 15 residues. In germline, CDR1 is SGHRS, CDR2 YFSETQ. V lost 4 bases and J 1 base, leaving 13 bases between the germline ends.

This clonotype was counted many times. This rearrangement joins TRBV12-3 or TRBV12-4 to TRBJ1-2; D gene ambiguous. Trimming shortened V by 7 bases and J by 3 bases, and 12 bases separated the two germline ends. The CDR3 has 13 residues. The CDR3 nucleotides read TGTGCCAGCACCCCGACGGTAGACTATGGCTACACCTTC. It translates to CASTPTVDYGYTF.

There are a few counts of this clonotype. The chain's CDR3 is CASSLEGVITDTQYF. The CDR3 DNA follows: TGTGCCAGCAGCTTGGAGGGGGTGATCACAGATACGCAGTATTTT. The chain is built from TRBV5-6 and TRBJ2-3, with TRBD1 as a possible D gene (6 bases). CDR1 and CDR2 from the germline V gene are SGHDT and YYEEEE. V lost 0 bases and J 2 bases, leaving 10 bases between the germline ends. The CDR3 contains 15 residues.

This chain joins TRBV6-2 or TRBV6-3 and TRBJ2-1; D is uncertain. The V gene's germline CDR1 is MNHEY and CDR2 SVGEGT. The CDR3 consists of 14 residues. V was pared by 6 bases and J by 0 bases, with 9 bases between. In DNA, the CDR3 is TGTGCCAGCAGGCAGACACCCTCCTACAATGAGCAGTTCTTC. It specifies CASRQTPSYNEQFF.

The gene calls are TRBV9 and TRBJ2-3; D is perhaps TRBD1 or TRBD2 (6 bases each). Looked up from germline, CDR1 is SGDLS and CDR2 is YYNGEE. The CDR3 has 15 residues. V was cut by 0 bases and J by 5 bases, with 13 bases left in between. CDR3 residues: CASSVGRGAGDTQYF. CDR3 DNA sequence: TGTGCCAGCAGCGTAGGAAGGGGGGCTGGAGATACGCAGTATTTT. Based on the CDR3 plus reference TRBV9 and TRBJ2-3, the full variable domain is DSGVTQTPKHLITATGQRVTLRCSPRSGDLSVYWYQQSLDQGLQFLIQYYNGEERAKGNILERFSAQQFPDLHSELNLSSLELGDSALYFCASSVGRGAGDTQYFGPGTRLTVL.

The rearrangement joins TRBV20-1 to TRBJ2-6; the D is unclear. Trimming pared 3 bases from V and 2 bases from J, leaving 11 bases between. CDR3 size: 15 residues. Germline V CDR1 and CDR2: DFQATT, SNEGSKA (reference sequence). CDR3 bases: TGCAGTGCTAGGGGTCGGCCGGCTGGGGCCAACGTCCTGACTTTC. Protein: CSARGRPAGANVLTF.

This rearrangement joins TRBV2 to TRBJ2-3; D uncertain. CDR1 is SNHLY, CDR2 FYNNEI, per germline. The CDR3 spans 12 residues. V gave up 5 bases and J gave up 6 bases, with 9 bases separating them. CDR3 nucleotide sequence: TGTGCCAGCAGTCAAGATTCTGATACGCAGTATTTT. It specifies CASSQDSDTQYF.

This clonotype was counted between two and nine times. The chain recombines TRBV29-1 with TRBJ2-2, with unresolved D. The V gene's germline CDR1 is SQVTM and CDR2 ANQGSEA. This CDR3 comprises 14 residues. Trimming cost V 2 bases and J 0 bases, with 7 bases left between them. The CDR3 DNA is TGCAGCGTTGAAAGGGCTGCGAACACCGGGGAGCTGTTTTTT. As protein: CSVERAANTGELFF.

This clonotype was seen a few times. The chain combines TRBV29-1 with TRBJ2-2; 7 positions match TRBD2. The CDR3 has 11 residues. Germline V gene lookup returns CDR1 SQVTM and CDR2 ANQGSEA. V shed 7 bases, J shed 6 bases, and the junction held 2 bases outside the gene matches. The CDR3 DNA reads TGCAGCGGGGGGAGGGCCGGGGAGCTGTTTTTT. Protein product: CSGGRAGELFF.